Listed below are T cell receptor beta chains from one sample, sequenced in a study of blood T cell repertoires in COVID-19. The assay was immunoSEQ multiplex PCR, and TCRdb's table has in-frame clones only and misses some. Here the sample spans just under 35,000 clones, approximately 90% being singletons. Sequencing input: peripheral blood. The receptors stem from a man in his 60s with active or convalescent COVID-19. Both conserved end residues are part of each CDR3. The D gene is left open where the match is weak. A row's size may be missing; if present it is once, few, many or a size class.

TGTGCCAGCAGTACCTTTCCCGGGACAGGGGCTAACGAGCAGTACTTC CASSTFPGTGANEQYF TRBV28 NA TRBJ2-7 TRBD1
TGTGCCAGCAGCGTAGCTGCTAGCGGGGGGTCTAGTACGCAGTATTTT CASSVAASGGSSTQYF TRBV9 NA TRBJ2-3 TRBD2
TGCAGCGTTGAAACAGGGAATCAGCCCCAGCATTTT CSVETGNQPQHF TRBV29-1 NA TRBJ1-5 NA
TGTGCCAGCAGTTTGTATACAGGGGTTACTGGAAACACCATATATTTT CASSLYTGVTGNTIYF TRBV28 NA TRBJ1-3 TRBD1
TGTGCTAGCAGCTTAGGACCCAAGCGGGGGAAAGCTCGAGAGACCCAGTACTTC CASSLGPKRGKARETQYF TRBV7-7 NA TRBJ2-5 TRBD2
TGTGCCAGCTCATCGGGACAGACCGCAATGAGCTACACCTTC CASSSGQTAMSYTF TRBV18 NA TRBJ1-2 TRBD1
TGTGCCAGCAGCTGGTATGCTAGTGGCTACACCTTC CASSWYASGYTF TRBV5-8 NA TRBJ1-2 NA
TGTGCCAGTAGTTCATGGACAGGGCCCACCGGGGAGCTGTTTTTT CASSSWTGPTGELFF TRBV19 NA TRBJ2-2 TRBD1
TGTGCCAGCAGCCAGGGGGGGAATGGCTACACCTTC CASSQGGNGYTF TRBV3-1/TRBV3-2 once TRBJ1-2 NA
TGTGCCAGCAGCGTATCCCCAGGTAGCACAGATACGCAGTATTTT CASSVSPGSTDTQYF TRBV9 NA TRBJ2-3 NA
TGTGCCACCGGAGATACTAGCGGGTCCTCCTACAATGAGCAGTTCTTC CATGDTSGSSYNEQFF TRBV24-1 NA TRBJ2-1 TRBD2
TGTGCCAGCAGCGTAGTTAGCACGAACACCGGGGAGCTGTTTTTT CASSVVSTNTGELFF TRBV9 once TRBJ2-2 NA
TGTGCCAGTAGTTTCAGGGAAAATGGCTACACCTTC CASSFRENGYTF TRBV19 NA TRBJ1-2 NA
TGTGCTAGTGGTCGGGACAACCAAGAGACCCAGTACTTC CASGRDNQETQYF TRBV12-5 NA TRBJ2-5 NA
TGTGCCAGCAGCCTCCCAGGAAGGGAGCAGTACTTC CASSLPGREQYF TRBV3-1/TRBV3-2 NA TRBJ2-7 NA
TGTGCCAGCAGTGAAGCGCGGCAGGGATATGGCTACACCTTC CASSEARQGYGYTF TRBV2 NA TRBJ1-2 NA
TGTGCCAGCAGTTTTTCGACTCACGCCTACGAGCAGTACTTC CASSFSTHAYEQYF TRBV28 NA TRBJ2-7 NA
TGTGCCAGCAGCCCCCCAGCGGGAGGTGGTACGCAGTATTTT CASSPPAGGGTQYF TRBV6-5 NA TRBJ2-3 TRBD2
TGTGCCACCAGTGGTATGGAGTATTCACCCCTCCACTTT CATSGMEYSPLHF TRBV15 NA TRBJ1-6 NA
TGTGCCACCAGCCACGGGACAATTTACAATGAGCAGTTCTTC CATSHGTIYNEQFF TRBV15 NA TRBJ2-1 NA
TGTGCCAGCAGTTGGTCAGGGAATCAGCCCCAGCATTTT CASSWSGNQPQHF TRBV27 NA TRBJ1-5 NA
TGTGCCAGCAGCCAGTCAGGGACAGGGAATGGCTACACCTTC CASSQSGTGNGYTF TRBV4-2 NA TRBJ1-2 TRBD1
TGCGCCAGCAGCTTGTCTCAGGGACAGGCCCGGTCCTACGAGCAGTACTTC CASSLSQGQARSYEQYF TRBV5-1 NA TRBJ2-7 TRBD1
TGCGCCAGCAGCTTGGTTGGGGGCCAGCCCCAGCATTTT CASSLVGGQPQHF TRBV5-1 NA TRBJ1-5 NA
TGTGCCAGCACCCCGGGGGGCAGCAAATACGCTGAAGCTTTCTTT CASTPGGSKYAEAFF TRBV6-6 NA TRBJ1-1 NA
TGTGCCAGCAGCTTCGGGGTGCTAGCCAAAAACATTCAGTACTTC CASSFGVLAKNIQYF TRBV5-6 NA TRBJ2-4 NA
TGTGCCAGCTCAGGACAGGGGATGCCAAACACCATATATTTT CASSGQGMPNTIYF TRBV18 once TRBJ1-3 TRBD1
TGTGCCAGCAGCTTAAGCGGAGGCGGAGATACGCAGTATTTT CASSLSGGGDTQYF TRBV7-9 NA TRBJ2-3 NA
TGTGCCAGCAGTCCTCTTGACTATATGGTCGAGCAGTACTTC CASSPLDYMVEQYF TRBV27 NA TRBJ2-7 NA
TGCAGCGTTCCCTCCGGGACAGGCTCGGGAGCGAATGGCTACACCTTC CSVPSGTGSGANGYTF TRBV29-1 once TRBJ1-2 TRBD1
TGTGCCAGCAGTTTAAACCGCCCCCAGGGGGGTCAGCCCCAGCATTTT CASSLNRPQGGQPQHF TRBV27 NA TRBJ1-5 TRBD1
TGTGCCAGCAGTAGGACAGGGGGAAGAGCAGATACGCAGTATTTT CASSRTGGRADTQYF TRBV6-5 NA TRBJ2-3 TRBD1
TGTGCCAGCAGCTTAGAGGAATACAGGGAGGGGGGATGGTACACTGAAGCTTTCTTT CASSLEEYREGGWYTEAFF TRBV13 NA TRBJ1-1 NA
TGTGCCAGCAGCCGTCGACAGGGTAGGAGGGAAAAACTGTTTTTT CASSRRQGRREKLFF TRBV7-6 NA TRBJ1-4 TRBD1
TGTGCCAGCACCCCAGGGCTTACAGGGAACTATGGCTACACCTTC CASTPGLTGNYGYTF TRBV6-5 few TRBJ1-2 NA
TGCGCCAGCAGCTTACAGGGAGACTATGGCTACACCTTC CASSLQGDYGYTF TRBV5-1 few TRBJ1-2 NA
TGTGCCAGCAGCATAGGGACAGGGGCATCACCCCTCCACTTT CASSIGTGASPLHF TRBV7-9 few TRBJ1-6 TRBD1
TGTGCCAGCAGCTTGGGACTAGAGGGGGCCAATGAGCAGTTCTTC CASSLGLEGANEQFF TRBV5-8 NA TRBJ2-1 NA
TGTGCCAGCAGTACACAGGGATTCGAGCAGTACTTC CASSTQGFEQYF TRBV28 NA TRBJ2-7 NA
TGTGCCAGCCTGGGACAGGGGGCCTCGAGGAGGCTGTTTTTT CASLGQGASRRLFF TRBV2 few TRBJ1-4 TRBD1
TGTGCCAGCAGTGAAGAGAGAAGCGGAGCTTTCTTT CASSEERSGAFF TRBV2 NA TRBJ1-1 NA